This T cell receptor (beta chain) comes out of a study of shared clonotypes between healthy human individuals. Germline CDR1 reads SQVTM; CDR2 reads ANQGSEA. This CDR3 is built from 16 residues. Germline trimming cut 6 bases from V and 2 bases from J; bases unmatched to any gene: 13. TCRdb's copy holds only in-frame clones and misses some; the assay was immunoSEQ multiplex PCR. In the table there are 2 million to 2.5 million clones, around 95% of which are singletons. The receptor's source is a man younger than 30 in good health. The chain combines TRBV29-1 with TRBJ2-3; TRBD2 aligns across 8 bases. The sequencing input was naive CD4+ T cells sorted from blood. The subset is: CD45RA+ positively selected. CDR3 DNA: TGCAGCGTCATCTCTTCCGGGAGGGCCCTCACAGATACGCAGTATTTT. As protein: CSVISSGRALTDTQYF.